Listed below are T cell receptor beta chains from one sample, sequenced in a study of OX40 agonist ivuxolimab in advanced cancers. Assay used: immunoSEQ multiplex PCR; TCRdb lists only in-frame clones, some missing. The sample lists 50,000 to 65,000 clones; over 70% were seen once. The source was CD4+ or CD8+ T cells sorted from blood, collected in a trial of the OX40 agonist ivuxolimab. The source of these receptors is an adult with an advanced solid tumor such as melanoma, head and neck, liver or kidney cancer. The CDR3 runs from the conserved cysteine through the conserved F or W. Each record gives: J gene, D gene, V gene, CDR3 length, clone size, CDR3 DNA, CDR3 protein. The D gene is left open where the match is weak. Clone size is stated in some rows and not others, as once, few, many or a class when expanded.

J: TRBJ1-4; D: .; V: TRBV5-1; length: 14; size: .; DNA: TGCGCCAGCAGCCCGAGGGGAAGTGGTGAAAAACTGTTTTTT; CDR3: CASSPRGSGEKLFF
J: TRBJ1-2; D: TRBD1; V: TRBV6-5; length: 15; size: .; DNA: TGTGCCAGCAGTTACTACCCGGGACAGCAATATGGCTACACCTTC; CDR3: CASSYYPGQQYGYTF
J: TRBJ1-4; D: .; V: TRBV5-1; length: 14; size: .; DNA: TGCGCCAGCAGCAAAGTTAGCCCTAATGAAAAACTGTTTTTT; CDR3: CASSKVSPNEKLFF
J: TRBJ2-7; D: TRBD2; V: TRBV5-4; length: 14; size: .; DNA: TGTGCCAGCAGGGTGATGGGGAGGGGATACGAGCAGTACTTC; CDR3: CASRVMGRGYEQYF
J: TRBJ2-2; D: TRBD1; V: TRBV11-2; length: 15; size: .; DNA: TGTGCCAGCAGCACGGCTGGGACAGGGAACGGGGAGCTGTTTTTT; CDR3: CASSTAGTGNGELFF
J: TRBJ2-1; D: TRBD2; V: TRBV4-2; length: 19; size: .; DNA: TGTGCCAGCAGCCAGATCGGAGGTAGCGGGGGGGCTTACTACAATGAGCAGTTCTTC; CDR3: CASSQIGGSGGAYYNEQFF
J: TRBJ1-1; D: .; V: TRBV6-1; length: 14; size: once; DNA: TGTGCCAGCAGTGAAGGGTTGGTAAACACTGAAGCTTTCTTT; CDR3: CASSEGLVNTEAFF
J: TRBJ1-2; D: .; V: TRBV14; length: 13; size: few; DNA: TGTGCCAGCAGCCTCATAGCAGCCTATGGCTACACCTTC; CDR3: CASSLIAAYGYTF
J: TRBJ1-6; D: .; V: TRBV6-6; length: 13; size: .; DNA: TGTGCCAGCAGGGACAGCTATAATTCACCCCTCCACTTT; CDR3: CASRDSYNSPLHF
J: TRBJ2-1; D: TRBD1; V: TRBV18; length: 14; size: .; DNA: TGTGCCAGCTCACCAAGACAGGGGGAGAATGAGCAGTTCTTC; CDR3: CASSPRQGENEQFF
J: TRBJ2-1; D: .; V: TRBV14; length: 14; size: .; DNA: TGTGCCAGCAGCAGGGACATTAGTTACAATGAGCAGTTCTTC; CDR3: CASSRDISYNEQFF
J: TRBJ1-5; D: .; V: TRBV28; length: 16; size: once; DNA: TGTGCCAGCAGTCCACGTCCGGGAAGTCGAAATCAGCCCCAGCATTTT; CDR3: CASSPRPGSRNQPQHF
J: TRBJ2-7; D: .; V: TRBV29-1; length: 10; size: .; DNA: TGCAGCGTTGGGGTTGAGGAGCAGTACTTC; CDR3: CSVGVEEQYF
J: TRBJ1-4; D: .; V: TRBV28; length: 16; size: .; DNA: TGTGCCAGCACCCCTTTGACCGGCGCAACTAATGAAAAACTGTTTTTT; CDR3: CASTPLTGATNEKLFF
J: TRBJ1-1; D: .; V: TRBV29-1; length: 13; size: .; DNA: TGCAGCGTTGACCAGGGGAAGAACACTGAAGCTTTCTTT; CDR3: CSVDQGKNTEAFF
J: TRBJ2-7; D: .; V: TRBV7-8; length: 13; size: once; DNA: TGTGCCAGCAGCCTCGGGGTCTATTACGAGCAGTACTTC; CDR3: CASSLGVYYEQYF
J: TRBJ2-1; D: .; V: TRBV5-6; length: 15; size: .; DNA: TGTGCCAGCAGCAGGAGACAGAGCTCCTACAATGAGCAGTTCTTC; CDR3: CASSRRQSSYNEQFF
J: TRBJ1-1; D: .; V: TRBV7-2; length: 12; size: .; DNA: TGTGCCAGCAGCCCTCCCCGCGCTGAAGCTTTCTTT; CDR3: CASSPPRAEAFF
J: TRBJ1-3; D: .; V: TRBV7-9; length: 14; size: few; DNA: TGTGCCAGCAGCCCCACAGCCTCTGGAAACACCATATATTTT; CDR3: CASSPTASGNTIYF
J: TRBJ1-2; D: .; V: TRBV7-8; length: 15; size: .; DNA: TGTGCCAGCAGCTTCGATGTGAGGGCCTTTTATGGCTACACCTTC; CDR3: CASSFDVRAFYGYTF
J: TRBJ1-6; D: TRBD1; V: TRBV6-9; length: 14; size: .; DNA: TGTGCCAGCAGTTACTCAGGGGGCTGGTCACCCCTCCACTTT; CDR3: CASSYSGGWSPLHF
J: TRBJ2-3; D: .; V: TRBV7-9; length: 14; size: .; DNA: TGTGCCAGCAGCCCGAGACAACGCACAGATACGCAGTATTTT; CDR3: CASSPRQRTDTQYF
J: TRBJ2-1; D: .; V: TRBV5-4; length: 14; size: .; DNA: TGTGCCAGCAGCTTGGCCAATCGGGAAAATGAGCAGTTCTTC; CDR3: CASSLANRENEQFF
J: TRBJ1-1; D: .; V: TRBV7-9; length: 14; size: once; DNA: TGTGCCAGCAGGATTGGGGAGTCTTCCACTGAAGCTTTCTTT; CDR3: CASRIGESSTEAFF
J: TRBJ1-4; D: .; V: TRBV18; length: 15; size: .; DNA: TGTGCCAGCTCGCAAAGAGTTGCAACTAATGAAAAACTGTTTTTT; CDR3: CASSQRVATNEKLFF
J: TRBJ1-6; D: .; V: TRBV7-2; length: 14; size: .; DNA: TGTGCCAGCAGCCGTGGGCAAGTTAATTCACCCCTCCACTTT; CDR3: CASSRGQVNSPLHF
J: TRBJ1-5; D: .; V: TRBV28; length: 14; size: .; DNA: TGTGCCAGCGCGAACGAACTTAGCAATCAGCCCCAGCATTTT; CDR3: CASANELSNQPQHF